This T cell receptor beta chain was sequenced during a study of blood T cell repertoires in COVID-19. Assay used: immunoSEQ multiplex PCR; TCRdb lists only in-frame clones, some missing. The sample lists around 400,000 clones; approximately 89% were seen once. Germline V gene sequence: CDR1 SGHDN, CDR2 FVKESK. This CDR3 has 14 amino acids. V was cut by 5 bases and J by 7 bases, with 15 bases left in between. This chain links TRBV14 with TRBJ2-1, with D unclear. The sequenced sample consisted of peripheral blood. This clonotype was sampled from a woman in her sixties or seventies with COVID-19, enrolled during active disease. The CDR3 DNA reads TGTGCCAGCAGCTACGGCCTAGTTGGGAATGAGCAGTTCTTC. Encoded protein: CASSYGLVGNEQFF.